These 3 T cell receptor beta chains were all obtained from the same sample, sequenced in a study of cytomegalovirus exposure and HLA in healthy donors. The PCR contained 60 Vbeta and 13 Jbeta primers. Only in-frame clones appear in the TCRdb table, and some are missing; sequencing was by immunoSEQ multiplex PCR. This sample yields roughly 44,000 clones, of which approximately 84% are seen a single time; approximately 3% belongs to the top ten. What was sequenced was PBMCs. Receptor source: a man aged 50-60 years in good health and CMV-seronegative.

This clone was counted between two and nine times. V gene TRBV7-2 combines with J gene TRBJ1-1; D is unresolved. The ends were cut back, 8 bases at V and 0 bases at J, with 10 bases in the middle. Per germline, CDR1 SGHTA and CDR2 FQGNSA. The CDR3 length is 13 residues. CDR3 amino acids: CASEEQLNTEAFF. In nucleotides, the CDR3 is TGTGCCAGCGAAGAACAGCTGAACACTGAAGCTTTCTTT.

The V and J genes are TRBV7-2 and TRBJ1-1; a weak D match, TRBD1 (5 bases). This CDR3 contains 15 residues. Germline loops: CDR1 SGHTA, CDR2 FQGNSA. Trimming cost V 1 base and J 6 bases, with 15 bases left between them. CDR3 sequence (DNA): TGTGCCAGCAGCTTAGGGGGGGTGGGGTACGCTGAAGCTTTCTTT. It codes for CASSLGGVGYAEAFF.

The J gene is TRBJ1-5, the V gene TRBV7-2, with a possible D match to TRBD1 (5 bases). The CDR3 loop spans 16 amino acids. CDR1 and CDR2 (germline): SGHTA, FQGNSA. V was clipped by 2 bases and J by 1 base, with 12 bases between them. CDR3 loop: CASSLIAGRSNQPQHF. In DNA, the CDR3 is TGTGCCAGCAGCTTAATTGCAGGGAGGAGCAATCAGCCCCAGCATTTT.